The next 28 T cell receptor beta chains were all read from a single sample in a study of cytomegalovirus exposure and HLA in healthy donors. A multiplex PCR was run with 60 Vbeta primers and 13 Jbeta primers. The assay was immunoSEQ multiplex PCR, and TCRdb's table has in-frame clones only and misses some. The repertoire holds 35,000 to 50,000 clones, with almost 70% as singletons. Sequencing used PBMCs. All receptors derive from a man aged 35-49 years in good health and CMV-seronegative.

The V and J genes are TRBV11-3 and TRBJ2-2; D call uncertain. The CDR3 has 15 amino acids. The V gene's germline CDR1 is SGHNT and CDR2 YENEEA. V gave up 1 base and J gave up 5 bases, with 11 bases separating them. In nucleotides, the CDR3 is TGTGCCAGCAGCTTAGTGTCCCGGTGGACCGGGGAGCTGTTTTTT. Amino acids: CASSLVSRWTGELFF.

The DNA for the CDR3 is TGTGCCAGCAGTGGGACAAATCGCAATCAGCCCCAGCATTTT. It codes for CASSGTNRNQPQHF. This chain joins TRBV2 and TRBJ1-5; D might be TRBD1 (5 bases). Germline CDR1 reads SNHLY; CDR2 reads FYNNEI. The CDR3 extends over 14 amino acids. Trimming took 4 bases from V and 2 from J, leaving 9 bases between them.

This clone has only one observation. This chain links TRBV9 with TRBJ1-2; TRBD1 agrees at 9 bases. This CDR3 comprises 15 residues. V lost 4 bases to trimming and J lost 1 base; unmatched junction nucleotides: 5. Germline assignment: CDR1 SGDLS and CDR2 YYNGEE. The CDR3, as DNA: TGTGCCAGCAGCAGACAGGGGGGACATAACTATGGCTACACCTTC. Translation: CASSRQGGHNYGYTF.

The rearrangement joins TRBV19 to TRBJ1-2; D is possibly TRBD1 (6 bases). The V gene's germline CDR1 is LNHDA and CDR2 SQIVND (reference sequence). The CDR3 spans 13 residues. V was clipped by 3 bases and J by 10 bases, with 15 bases between them. CDR3 region: CASSIIGGHVYTF. For the CDR3, the DNA is TGTGCCAGTAGTATTATAGGGGGACATGTCTACACCTTC.

The chain uses TRBV7-2 and TRBJ2-1, with 7 bases lining up with TRBD2. There are 14 residues in the CDR3. The V segment lost 1 base and the J segment 9 bases; nucleotides outside the gene matches: 6. Germline values: CDR1 SGHTA, CDR2 FQGNSA. CDR3: CASSLGTSKTEQFF. CDR3 nucleotide sequence: TGTGCCAGCAGCTTAGGGACTAGTAAGACTGAGCAGTTCTTC.

This clone was found a few times. V is TRBV9 and J is TRBJ2-6; the D is unclear. This CDR3 has 17 amino acids. In germline, CDR1 is SGDLS, CDR2 YYNGEE. Trimming took off 0 bases at V and 0 bases at J, with 10 bases between the two ends. CDR3 sequence reads: CASSVESISSGANVLTF. The CDR3 bases are TGTGCCAGCAGCGTAGAATCAATTAGCTCTGGGGCCAACGTCCTGACTTTC.

This clone turned up a few times. The chain couples TRBV18 to TRBJ2-2; D may be TRBD2 (6 bases). The CDR3 has 15 residues. Deletions cut 3 bases from V and 4 bases from J, with 12 bases between. CDR1 KGHSH and CDR2 LQKENI come from the germline V gene. The CDR3 DNA reads TGTGCCAGCTCACCCCTGACTAGTGGCACCGGGGAGCTGTTTTTT. This codes for CASSPLTSGTGELFF.

The V call is TRBV21-1, the J call TRBJ2-1; the table calls TRBD1, which could not be checked here. TRBV21-1 is shown as a pseudogene. The CDR3 runs to 16 residues. The chain's CDR3 is CASSPRTGQGDNEQFF. CDR3 coding DNA: TGTGCCAGCAGCCCTCGAACGGGACAGGGGGACAATGAGCAGTTCTTC.

This clone was seen only a few times. The chain links TRBV4-2 to TRBJ2-3; TRBD2 agrees at 13 bases. This CDR3 is built from 18 residues. Germline V gene lookup returns CDR1 LGHNA and CDR2 YNFKEQ. Unmatched junction bases numbered 6, after V lost 1 base and J lost 2 bases. In nucleotides, the CDR3 is TGTGCCAGCAGCCAAGCCGACGGGACTAGCGGGGCCACAGATACGCAGTATTTT. This codes for CASSQADGTSGATDTQYF.

The chain combines TRBV7-6 with TRBJ2-5; 7 positions agree with TRBD2. Germline V gene lookup returns CDR1 SGHVS and CDR2 FNYEAQ. The CDR3 runs 15 residues. Trimming at V came to 2 bases and at J to 0 bases, leaving 3 bases not matched to a gene. This CDR3 reads CASSLIAGDQETQYF. The CDR3 DNA sequence: TGTGCCAGCAGCTTAATCGCGGGGGACCAAGAGACCCAGTACTTC.

The chain carries TRBV6-5 and TRBJ1-1; TRBD1 aligns across 8 bases. J was trimmed by 1 base and V by 7 bases; bases with no gene match: 5. The germline V gene has CDR1 MNHEY and CDR2 SVGAGI. This CDR3 is built from 14 residues. The CDR3 spells CASNNRGENTEAFF. In nucleotides, the CDR3 is TGTGCCAGCAATAACAGGGGGGAGAACACTGAAGCTTTCTTT.

The chain is built from TRBV11-2 and TRBJ2-7, with 8 bases that match TRBD1. J gave up 3 bases and V 5 bases, and 6 bases lay outside the gene matches. CDR3 length: 14 amino acids. Germline CDR1 SGHAT, CDR2 FQNNGV. CDR3 in DNA: TGTGCCAGCAGCCCGTGGACAGGGTTCTACGAGCAGTACTTC. Its protein is CASSPWTGFYEQYF.

The CDR3 DNA reads as TGCGCCAGCAGCCCCGAGTCGTCCTACGAGCAGTACTTC. Translation: CASSPESSYEQYF. The V call is TRBV4-3, the J call TRBJ2-7; D unclear. Germline CDR1 is LGHNA and CDR2 is YSLEER. Trimming left V 4 bases short and J 1 base short, with 8 bases between. The CDR3 loop spans 13 amino acids.

The DNA of the CDR3 is TGTGCCAGTAGTAGACAGGGGAAGCAGCCCCAGCATTTT. This sequence encodes CASSRQGKQPQHF. This chain joins TRBV19 and TRBJ1-5, with 8 bases identical to TRBD1. Unmatched junction bases numbered 3, after V lost 4 bases and J lost 7 bases. From germline, CDR1 is LNHDA and CDR2 SQIVND (reference sequence). The CDR3 runs 13 residues.

This chain uses TRBV28 with TRBJ1-2, with TRBD1 matching 12 bases. V lost 3 bases and J lost 6; bases outside the gene matches: 5. Germline V gene lookup returns CDR1 MDHEN and CDR2 SYDVKM. The CDR3 runs to 15 residues. CDR3 sequence reads: CASSFMRDRGHGYTF. The CDR3 DNA is TGTGCCAGCAGTTTTATGAGGGACAGGGGGCATGGCTACACCTTC.

The CDR3 spells CASRLGVLSDTQYF. The CDR3 region has the DNA TGTGCCAGCAGGCTCGGGGTACTCTCAGATACGCAGTATTTT. This chain joins TRBV25-1 and TRBJ2-3, with a possible D match to TRBD2 (5 bases). V lost 6 bases to trimming and J lost 4 bases, with 14 bases between them. Germline values: CDR1 MGHDK, CDR2 SYGVNS. The length of the CDR3 is 14 residues.

The chain employs TRBV5-1 and TRBJ1-2; D perhaps matches TRBD1 (6 bases). Germline lookup yields CDR1 SGHRS and CDR2 YFSETQ. The CDR3 runs 12 residues. Trimming cost V 7 bases and J 2 bases, with 9 bases left between them. CDR3 sequence reads: CASAGGNYGYTF. Here the CDR3 DNA reads TGCGCCAGCGCTGGGGGCAACTATGGCTACACCTTC.

The gene calls are TRBV7-8 and TRBJ1-2, with 11 positions matching TRBD1. The CDR3 sequence is 16 residues long. Germline assignment: CDR1 SGHVS and CDR2 FQNEAQ. The ends lost 5 bases at V and 6 bases at J; junction bases unmatched: 11. CDR3 DNA sequence: TGTGCCAGCAGCCTTGGACAGGGGGCTTTAGGGAATGGCTACACCTTC. Protein product: CASSLGQGALGNGYTF.

The chain carries TRBV7-2 and TRBJ2-7; D is unclear. Trimming took 7 bases from V and 5 from J, leaving 18 bases between them. CDR3 length: 14 amino acids. Looked up from germline, CDR1 is SGHTA and CDR2 is FQGNSA. CDR3 sequence reads: CASTQSPANHEQYF. The CDR3 bases are TGTGCCAGCACCCAATCCCCAGCGAACCACGAGCAGTACTTC.

The rearrangement joins TRBV2 to TRBJ1-1, with TRBD1 matching 10 bases. Germline CDR1 SNHLY, CDR2 FYNNEI. Losses at the gene ends were 5 bases for V and 5 bases for J; bases not matched to a gene: 5. CDR3 size: 14 residues. The CDR3 spells CASSSDRGRTEAFF. The CDR3 DNA is TGTGCCAGCAGTTCAGACAGGGGGCGGACTGAAGCTTTCTTT.

This sequence joins TRBV2 and TRBJ1-5, with a weak D call TRBD1 (5 bases). Per the germline V gene, CDR1 is SNHLY and CDR2 is FYNNEI. V was pared by 4 bases and J by 6 bases, with 10 bases between. The CDR3 is made up of 13 amino acids. The CDR3 loop reads CASSGFRAQPQHF. DNA of the CDR3: TGTGCCAGCAGTGGGTTCAGGGCTCAGCCCCAGCATTTT.

The rearrangement uses TRBV7-9 and TRBJ2-7; weak D call: TRBD2 (5 bases). V was trimmed by 5 bases and J by 2 bases, leaving 16 bases between them. The CDR3 is made up of 15 amino acids. Germline V gene sequence: CDR1 SEHNR, CDR2 FQNEAQ (reference sequence). In nucleotides, the CDR3 is TGTGCCAGCAGCCCGGCTGGACTGAGCGCCTACGAGCAGTACTTC. This sequence encodes CASSPAGLSAYEQYF.

The CDR3 nucleotides read TGCGCCAGCAGCCCCGGCAGACAGGGGGGAGAGACCCAGTACTTC. Translating gives CASSPGRQGGETQYF. The V and J genes are TRBV5-1 and TRBJ2-5; 9 positions agree with TRBD1. CDR1 SGHRS and CDR2 YFSETQ come from the germline V gene. Trimming at V came to 4 bases and at J to 4 bases, leaving 8 bases not matched to a gene. This CDR3 has 15 residues.

The V and J genes are TRBV6-4 and TRBJ1-2, with D hard to call. This CDR3 region has 14 residues. Germline V gene lookup returns CDR1 MRHNA and CDR2 SNTAGT. V was cut by 2 bases and J by 5 bases, with 12 bases left in between. In DNA form, the CDR3 reads TGTGCCAGCAGTGACGGGGTTACGGGGTATGGCTACACCTTC. Translation gives CASSDGVTGYGYTF.

The chain has TRBV30 and TRBJ1-5; 7 bases are shared with TRBD1. Germline V gives CDR1 GTSNPN, CDR2 SVGIG (reference sequence). The ends lost 5 bases at V and 0 bases at J; junction bases unmatched: 4. This CDR3 has 14 residues. This CDR3 reads CAWGQASSNQPQHF. The CDR3 DNA sequence: TGTGCCTGGGGACAGGCCAGTAGCAATCAGCCCCAGCATTTT.

V usage is TRBV6-5 and J usage is TRBJ1-1, with a tentative D call TRBD1 (5 bases). The V gene lost 7 bases and the J gene lost 1 base, with 13 bases spanning the gap. This CDR3 comprises 14 residues. The V gene's germline CDR1 is MNHEY and CDR2 SVGAGI. The CDR3 protein is CASIEDTRNTEAFF. CDR3 sequence (DNA): TGTGCCAGCATCGAGGACACGCGGAACACTGAAGCTTTCTTT.

This clone was observed a single time. V gene TRBV6-5 combines with J gene TRBJ1-1; 9 nucleotides agree with TRBD1. With V trimmed by 2 bases and J by 2 bases, 3 bases remained unmatched. Looked up from germline, CDR1 is MNHEY and CDR2 is SVGAGI. This CDR3 region has 15 residues. The CDR3 loop is CASSYNRGLNTEAFF. The CDR3 DNA reads TGTGCCAGCAGTTACAACAGGGGGCTTAACACTGAAGCTTTCTTT.

This chain links TRBV30 with TRBJ1-3; no clear D gene. The germline V gene encodes CDR1 GTSNPN and CDR2 SVGIG (reference sequence). CDR3 size: 17 residues. Trimming left V 0 bases short and J 0 bases short, with 15 bases between. The CDR3, as DNA: TGTGCCTGGAGTGTACGGGGAGTCCCGAGCTCTGGAAACACCATATATTTT. This gives the protein CAWSVRGVPSSGNTIYF.